The rows below give T cell receptor beta chains drawn from one sample of a study of T cells in tumors after PD-1 blockade. Clones were read by immunoSEQ multiplex PCR, and TCRdb kept only the in-frame ones, dropping some. Seen here are approximately 34,000 clones, 70% to 75% observed once, and the top ten hold around 38%. Sequenced here: PBMCs, sampled after anti-PD-1 treatment. These TCRs come from a human donor with basal cell carcinoma. Both conserved end residues are part of each CDR3. Each record gives: CDR3 DNA, CDR3 protein, CDR3 length, clone size, D gene, V gene, J gene. D genes are given only for firm matches. Clone size is stated in some rows and not others, as once, few, many or a class when expanded.

CDR3 DNA: TGTGCCAGTAGTGCGGGACAGAACTATGGCTACACCTTC
CDR3 protein: CASSAGQNYGYTF
CDR3 length: 13
clone size: few
D gene: TRBD1
V gene: TRBV19
J gene: TRBJ1-2

CDR3 DNA: TGCGCCAGCAGCGCCGGGAGGGCCATCTTAAATGAGCAGTTCTTC
CDR3 protein: CASSAGRAILNEQFF
CDR3 length: 15
clone size: .
D gene: TRBD2
V gene: TRBV5-1
J gene: TRBJ2-1

CDR3 DNA: TGCAGTGCTACTGAAGCTTTCTTT
CDR3 protein: CSATEAFF
CDR3 length: 8
clone size: many
D gene: .
V gene: TRBV20-1
J gene: TRBJ1-1

CDR3 DNA: TGTGCCAGCAGCTTATATAGCGTAGGCGGGGAGCTGTTTTTT
CDR3 protein: CASSLYSVGGELFF
CDR3 length: 14
clone size: .
D gene: .
V gene: TRBV7-9
J gene: TRBJ2-2

CDR3 DNA: TGTGCCAGCAGCTCTACTAACGCCTTTAATGAAAAACTGTTTTTT
CDR3 protein: CASSSTNAFNEKLFF
CDR3 length: 15
clone size: .
D gene: .
V gene: TRBV7-2
J gene: TRBJ1-4

CDR3 DNA: TGTGCCAGCAGGAGGGCGGGAGTAGGTACAGATACGCAGTATTTT
CDR3 protein: CASRRAGVGTDTQYF
CDR3 length: 15
clone size: few
D gene: TRBD2
V gene: TRBV5-8
J gene: TRBJ2-3

CDR3 DNA: TGTGCCAGCAGCCTCAACGGTCAGGGGGCGAGGAACACTGAAGCTTTCTTT
CDR3 protein: CASSLNGQGARNTEAFF
CDR3 length: 17
clone size: few
D gene: TRBD1
V gene: TRBV4-2
J gene: TRBJ1-1

CDR3 DNA: TGTGCCAGTACCCAGGGCAGGGGTGGAAACATTCAGTACTTC
CDR3 protein: CASTQGRGGNIQYF
CDR3 length: 14
clone size: .
D gene: .
V gene: TRBV19
J gene: TRBJ2-4

CDR3 DNA: TGTGCCAGCAGCCGTCACCGGGACTCACTGTTTTTT
CDR3 protein: CASSRHRDSLFF
CDR3 length: 12
clone size: once
D gene: .
V gene: TRBV12-3/TRBV12-4
J gene: TRBJ1-4

CDR3 DNA: TGTGCCAGCAGCTCTAGTACTAGCGGGGGAAGCCAAGAGACCCAGTACTTC
CDR3 protein: CASSSSTSGGSQETQYF
CDR3 length: 17
clone size: once
D gene: TRBD2
V gene: TRBV7-8
J gene: TRBJ2-5

CDR3 DNA: TGTGCCAGCAGCGTAGGGCAGGGGCCGAATTCACCCCTCCACTTT
CDR3 protein: CASSVGQGPNSPLHF
CDR3 length: 15
clone size: .
D gene: .
V gene: TRBV9
J gene: TRBJ1-6

CDR3 DNA: TGTGCCAGCAGCTTACAAAATAGGCCCTCAGATACGCAGTATTTT
CDR3 protein: CASSLQNRPSDTQYF
CDR3 length: 15
clone size: .
D gene: .
V gene: TRBV7-2
J gene: TRBJ2-3

CDR3 DNA: TGTGCCAGCAGTCCAGGGACTGCCTACAATGAGCAGTTCTTC
CDR3 protein: CASSPGTAYNEQFF
CDR3 length: 14
clone size: few
D gene: .
V gene: TRBV2
J gene: TRBJ2-1

CDR3 DNA: TGTGCCAGCAGCTCAGGGTTTCGCACAGATACGCAGTATTTT
CDR3 protein: CASSSGFRTDTQYF
CDR3 length: 14
clone size: .
D gene: .
V gene: TRBV7-2
J gene: TRBJ2-3

CDR3 DNA: TGTGCCACCAGTGTAGCAGATGAGCAGTTCTTC
CDR3 protein: CATSVADEQFF
CDR3 length: 11
clone size: once
D gene: .
V gene: TRBV24-1
J gene: TRBJ2-1